This T cell receptor (beta chain) was identified in a study of T-cell memory formation after mild COVID-19. About the study: In these data, TCR clusters were largely donor specific. Overall study findings and caveats: Cross-reactive memory appears to have joined, as suggested by some responding clones showing up in pre-infection memory.

CDR3 length: 16 amino acids. Germline CDR1 SGHRS, CDR2 YFSETQ. V was pared by 0 bases and J by 2 bases, with 11 bases between. cDNA libraries for TCR alpha and TCR beta, carrying sample barcodes and UMIs, came from 5'RACE with constant-segment primers. TCRdb recomputed calls from the 5' RACE reads with MiXCR, one row per CDR3 protein. There are roughly 250,000 distinct CDR3 sequences in the sample; 15% to 20% occur only once, and around 3.4% lies in the top ten. In its sample, this clonotype was seen a few times. No antigen is known for it. This chain connects TRBV5-1 to TRBJ2-2; D gene ambiguous. Specimen: PBMCs or a T cell subset sorted from them (not recorded which). This clonotype originated in a man in his late teens or twenties who had mild COVID-19 (a few samples of this study predate the infection). Cell type and time point are not known. The CDR3 bases are TGCGCCAGCAGCTTGGCCCGACAACTAAACACCGGGGAGCTGTTTTTT. It encodes CASSLARQLNTGELFF.